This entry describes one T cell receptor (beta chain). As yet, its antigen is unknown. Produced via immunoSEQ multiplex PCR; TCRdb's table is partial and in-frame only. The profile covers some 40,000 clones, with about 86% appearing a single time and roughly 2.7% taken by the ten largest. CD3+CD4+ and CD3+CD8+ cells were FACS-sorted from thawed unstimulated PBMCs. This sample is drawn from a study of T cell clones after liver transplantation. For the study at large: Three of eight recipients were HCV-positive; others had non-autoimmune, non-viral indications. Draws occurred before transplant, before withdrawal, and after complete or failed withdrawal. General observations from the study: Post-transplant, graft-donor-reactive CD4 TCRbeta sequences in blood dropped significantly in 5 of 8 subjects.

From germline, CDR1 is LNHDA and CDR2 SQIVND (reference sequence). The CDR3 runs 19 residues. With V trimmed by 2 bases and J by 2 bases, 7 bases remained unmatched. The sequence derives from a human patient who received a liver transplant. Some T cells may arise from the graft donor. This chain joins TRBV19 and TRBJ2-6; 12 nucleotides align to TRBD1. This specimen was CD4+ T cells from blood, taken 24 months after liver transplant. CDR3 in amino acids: CASSIWGQGAFAGANVLTF. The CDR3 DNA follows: TGTGCCAGTAGTATATGGGGACAGGGGGCGTTCGCTGGGGCCAACGTCCTGACTTTC. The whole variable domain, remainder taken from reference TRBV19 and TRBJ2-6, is DGGITQSPKYLFRKEGQNVTLSCEQNLNHDAMYWYRQDPGQGLRLIYYSQIVNDFQKGDIAEGYSVSREKKESFPLTVTSAQKNPTAFYLCASSIWGQGAFAGANVLTFGAGSRLTVL.